This T cell receptor (beta chain) is drawn from a study of blood T cell repertoires in COVID-19. Trimming cost V 2 bases and J 4 bases; bases outside gene matches: 4. This CDR3 has 15 residues. CDR1 and CDR2 (germline): MNHEY, SMNVEV (reference sequence). Sequencing used immunoSEQ multiplex PCR; TCRdb keeps in-frame clones, though not all of them. The sample includes about 160,000 clones, approximately 81% of them seen just once. Sequenced input: PBMCs or T cells enriched from blood (not recorded which). This sequence originates from a woman aged 50 to 60 who had recovered from COVID-19. This rearrangement joins TRBV27 to TRBJ2-2; 7 positions agree with TRBD2. The CDR3 DNA reads as TGTGCCAGCAGTTTAGGGCTAGCGGCCACCGGGGAGCTGTTTTTT. It is translated as CASSLGLAATGELFF.